A single T cell receptor beta chain is shown here with its context. The target antigen is unknown. As to time point: week 23, last vaccination. Vaccine doses each comprised 300 ug of mutant IDH1 20-mer peptide, with topical imiquimod. Generated by immunoSEQ multiplex PCR, the TCRdb table keeps only in-frame clones and is missing some. The table records about 43,000 clones, 70% to 85% of them present only once. This CDR3 has 16 residues. Trimming shortened V by 5 bases and J by 0 bases, and 14 bases separated the two germline ends. Germline values: CDR1 SGHVS, CDR2 FQNEAQ. This sample stems from a study of a mutant IDH1 vaccine in newly diagnosed glioma.

This chain uses TRBV7-8 with TRBJ1-5; tentative D call: TRBD1 (5 bases). The material was PBMCs, obtained from a glioma patient whose treatment included an IDH1 peptide vaccine. This TCR came from a woman aged 18-30 years with glioma. Some clones in this sample may be carry-over from other donors' samples. CDR3 in DNA: TGTGCCAGCAGCCCCGGACAACCTTATAGCAATCAGCCCCAGCATTTT. It yields the protein CASSPGQPYSNQPQHF.